The following is a T cell receptor (beta chain) sequence with its context. The sample is drawn from a study of early T cells in non-severe SARS-CoV-2 infection. Trimming removed 6 bases at V and 14 bases at J, with 17 bases between. The CDR3 covers 13 residues. Germline values: CDR1 MDHEN, CDR2 SYDVKM. TCRdb processed the 5' RACE reads anew with MiXCR; each CDR3 protein has one entry. The sample includes 100,000 or so distinct CDR3 sequences, over 10% of them seen just once. The sample was whole blood. The genes are TRBV28 and TRBJ1-6; no clear D. This sequence was found in an adult who was a healthcare worker with PCR-confirmed SARS-CoV-2 infection or an uninfected control (not recorded which). The CDR3 protein is CASSLPTAETLHF. For the CDR3, the DNA is TGTGCCAGCAGCCTTCCCACGGCGGAAACCCTCCACTTT.